This TCR beta chain was sequenced during a study of OX40 agonist ivuxolimab in advanced cancers. Overall study: Of the patients, three showed partial responses, one with hepatocellular carcinoma and two with cutaneous melanoma. Study results and limitations: Partly responding patients at 0.1-3.0 mg/kg showed some of the smallest clonal expansion.

The V gene lost 2 bases and the J gene lost 2 bases, with 19 bases spanning the gap. The CDR3 has 17 residues. Germline V lookup: CDR1 WNHNN, CDR2 SYGVQD (reference sequence). Only in-frame clones appear in the TCRdb table, and some are missing; sequencing was by immunoSEQ multiplex PCR. The sample contains under 95,000 clones, around 86% of which appear only once. Exclusion applied to patients with autoimmune disease history or systemic immunosuppression. Details on this clone: Its specificity is not known.

This clonotype was sampled from an adult with an advanced solid tumor such as melanoma, head and neck, liver or kidney cancer. The chain is built from TRBV10-1 and TRBJ2-7; D remains unclear. The input for sequencing was CD4+ or CD8+ T cells sorted from blood, taken in a trial of the OX40 agonist ivuxolimab. CDR3: CASSERARGTFTYEQYF. CDR3 sequence (DNA): TGCGCCAGCAGTGAGCGGGCCCGCGGAACATTCACCTACGAGCAGTACTTC.